This T cell receptor (beta chain) was captured in a study of T-cell reconstitution after alpha-beta-depleted transplantation in children. This clonotype was observed a handful of times. Its antigen is currently unknown. Per germline, CDR1 SQVTM and CDR2 ANQGSEA. This CDR3 spans 12 amino acids. J lost 5 bases, V lost 5 bases, and 4 bases had no gene match. A library of TCRbeta sequences, prepared with unique molecular identifiers, was generated. TCRdb used MiXCR to reprocess the PCR reads, holding one entry per CDR3 protein. This sample has about 640,000 distinct CDR3 sequences; over 10% occur once, and the top ten carry around 2.2%. Broader study findings: At the one-year point after transplant, T-cell counts and TCRbeta diversity were found to come mostly from T cells that had been newly produced. There were some patients whose high TCRbeta diversity at day 60 came from surviving recipient T cells and thymic progenitors. Several hundred expanded graft clones reportedly supplied alpha-beta T cells about two months after transplant.

This chain uses TRBV29-1 with TRBJ1-1; 8 bases map to TRBD1. Material: PBMCs, mostly from graft donor cells, obtained 360 days after TCRalphabeta/CD19-depleted stem cell transplant. The receptor was isolated from a male patient aged 5 to 17 who had a stem cell transplant for acute myeloid leukemia, so the T cells may come from the graft donor. For the CDR3, the DNA is TGCAGCGTTCGGACAGGGCAAACTGAAGCTTTCTTT. Protein sequence: CSVRTGQTEAFF.